This TCR beta chain was observed in a study of OX40 agonist ivuxolimab in advanced cancers. Study in general: The study treated patients with ivuxolimab, an agonistic anti-OX40 (CD134) antibody. With a range of about 23 to 85, age averaged roughly 60 years, and 65% to 90% were male.

The germline CDR1 and CDR2 sequences are SNHLY and FYNNEI. CDR3 length equals 16 residues. Trimming took 1 base from V and 8 from J; bases not matched to a gene: 7. On this clone itself: Its antigen is still unknown.

Repertoires were generated with immunoSEQ multiplex PCR, while TCRdb's copy carries only in-frame clones and drops some. Of nearly 45,000 clones in the sample, 89% were seen once. Study-wide findings and caveats: By week 6 at 0.1 to 3.0 mg/kg, blood CD4+ and CD8+ T cells had expanded clonally.

Collection of blood occurred at baseline, at cycle 4 day 1, and at cycle 7 day 1. This TCR came from an adult with an advanced solid tumor such as melanoma, head and neck, liver or kidney cancer. J is TRBJ2-3 and V is TRBV2; 12 positions match TRBD2. Sequenced material: CD4+ or CD8+ T cells sorted from blood, taken in a trial of the OX40 agonist ivuxolimab. The CDR3 bases are TGTGCCAGCAGTGAAGGGCTAGCGGGGGGGCGCCGTACGCAGTATTTT. Its translation: CASSEGLAGGRRTQYF.